These T cell receptor beta chains were read from a single sample in a study of T cell responses to AZD1222 COVID-19 vaccine. This table comes from immunoSEQ multiplex PCR, and its TCRdb copy is limited to in-frame clones, with some not included. The data show about 120,000 clones, about nine tenths seen once. Sample: peripheral blood, taken on day 0 of AZD1222 vaccination. The receptors shown here come from an adult in good health. CDR3s include the opening cysteine and the closing phenylalanine or tryptophan. Fields, in order: D gene, V gene, clone size, J gene, CDR3 DNA, CDR3 protein. A D gene is named only where the DNA matches it firmly. Size is omitted from some rows. Given values are once, few, many or a class for expanded clones.

d_gene: .; v_gene: TRBV9; abundance: .; j_gene: TRBJ1-2; CDR3nt: TGTGCCAGCAGCGTAGCGACAGTCGCTAACTATGGCTACACCTTC; CDR3aa: CASSVATVANYGYTF
d_gene: TRBD1; v_gene: TRBV7-9; abundance: .; j_gene: TRBJ1-3; CDR3nt: TGTGCCAGCAGCGACAGGGATTCTGGAAACACCATATATTTT; CDR3aa: CASSDRDSGNTIYF
d_gene: .; v_gene: TRBV7-3; abundance: .; j_gene: TRBJ1-2; CDR3nt: TGTGCCAGCAGCTTAAATCGGGGCGATGGCTACACCTTC; CDR3aa: CASSLNRGDGYTF
d_gene: TRBD1; v_gene: TRBV5-1; abundance: .; j_gene: TRBJ2-2; CDR3nt: TGCGCCACCTCGGGGACAGGGGGACCCCTGACCGGGGAGCTGTTTTTT; CDR3aa: CATSGTGGPLTGELFF
d_gene: TRBD2; v_gene: TRBV2; abundance: .; j_gene: TRBJ2-3; CDR3nt: TGTGCCAGCCGACTAGCGGGAGGGCGGGGGACAGATACGCAGTATTTT; CDR3aa: CASRLAGGRGTDTQYF
d_gene: TRBD2; v_gene: TRBV10-3; abundance: .; j_gene: TRBJ2-5; CDR3nt: TGTGCCGCTGCGGGAGGGCAGATTGGGGAGACCCAGTACTTC; CDR3aa: CAAAGGQIGETQYF
d_gene: .; v_gene: TRBV3-1/TRBV3-2; abundance: once; j_gene: TRBJ2-1; CDR3nt: TGTGCCAGCAGCCCCCCGGACAGCTCCTACAATGAGCAGTTCTTC; CDR3aa: CASSPPDSSYNEQFF
d_gene: .; v_gene: TRBV19; abundance: .; j_gene: TRBJ2-5; CDR3nt: TGTGCCAGTAGTAGCTGGGGGACCCAGTACTTC; CDR3aa: CASSSWGTQYF
d_gene: .; v_gene: TRBV27; abundance: .; j_gene: TRBJ2-2; CDR3nt: TGTGCCAGCAGTTCCATTCTTGGGGCATTAGGCACCGGGGAGCTGTTTTTT; CDR3aa: CASSSILGALGTGELFF
d_gene: TRBD2; v_gene: TRBV23-1; abundance: .; j_gene: TRBJ2-2; CDR3nt: TGCGCCAGCAGGGAACGGGGACTAGCGGGAGGGCCAGGCACCGGGGAGCTGTTTTTT; CDR3aa: CASRERGLAGGPGTGELFF
d_gene: .; v_gene: TRBV29-1; abundance: .; j_gene: TRBJ2-5; CDR3nt: TGCAGCGTTGAAGCGGGGGAGACCCAGTACTTC; CDR3aa: CSVEAGETQYF
d_gene: TRBD1; v_gene: TRBV29-1; abundance: .; j_gene: TRBJ2-7; CDR3nt: TGCAGCGCCCCGGGACAGGGGACCGGGATGGGCTACGAGCAGTACTTC; CDR3aa: CSAPGQGTGMGYEQYF
d_gene: TRBD2; v_gene: TRBV18; abundance: .; j_gene: TRBJ2-1; CDR3nt: TGTGCCAGCTCACCGACTAGCGGTACCTACAATGAGCAGTTCTTC; CDR3aa: CASSPTSGTYNEQFF
d_gene: TRBD2; v_gene: TRBV15; abundance: .; j_gene: TRBJ2-7; CDR3nt: TGTGCCACCAGCAGGTCCGGACTAGTTTCGGGCGAGCAGTACTTC; CDR3aa: CATSRSGLVSGEQYF
d_gene: .; v_gene: TRBV27; abundance: .; j_gene: TRBJ2-3; CDR3nt: TGTGCCAGCAGTTATGCGGGGAGTTTAGAAGATACGCAGTATTTT; CDR3aa: CASSYAGSLEDTQYF
d_gene: .; v_gene: TRBV28; abundance: few; j_gene: TRBJ1-2; CDR3nt: TGTGCCAGCAGTCTCCTACAGGGTGGGGGTGGCTACACCTTC; CDR3aa: CASSLLQGGGGYTF
d_gene: .; v_gene: TRBV30; abundance: .; j_gene: TRBJ1-1; CDR3nt: TGTGCCTGGACTCTAGGGAACACTGAAGCTTTCTTT; CDR3aa: CAWTLGNTEAFF
d_gene: .; v_gene: TRBV7-2; abundance: .; j_gene: TRBJ1-1; CDR3nt: TGTGCCAGCAGCTTAGGGACAGTTGAAGCTTTCTTT; CDR3aa: CASSLGTVEAFF
d_gene: .; v_gene: TRBV5-4; abundance: .; j_gene: TRBJ2-3; CDR3nt: TGTGCCAGCAGTTGGGACTCTATCACAGATACGCAGTATTTT; CDR3aa: CASSWDSITDTQYF
d_gene: TRBD2; v_gene: TRBV3-1/TRBV3-2; abundance: .; j_gene: TRBJ2-7; CDR3nt: TGTGCCAGCAGCCAAGCCCCTATCAGCGGGAGGGACTACGAGCAGTACTTC; CDR3aa: CASSQAPISGRDYEQYF
d_gene: TRBD2; v_gene: TRBV4-2; abundance: .; j_gene: TRBJ2-5; CDR3nt: TGTGCCAGCAGCCAAGATGGGGGGTCTGCGGGAGGGAGAGAGACCCAGTACTTC; CDR3aa: CASSQDGGSAGGRETQYF
d_gene: .; v_gene: TRBV24-1; abundance: .; j_gene: TRBJ2-1; CDR3nt: TGTGCCACCAGTGATCCCTCAAGTACTTACAATGAGCAGTTCTTC; CDR3aa: CATSDPSSTYNEQFF
d_gene: TRBD2; v_gene: TRBV24-1; abundance: .; j_gene: TRBJ2-3; CDR3nt: TGTGCCACCAGTGGACTAGCGGGAGCCGGTACGCAGTATTTT; CDR3aa: CATSGLAGAGTQYF
d_gene: TRBD1; v_gene: TRBV6-4; abundance: few; j_gene: TRBJ1-6; CDR3nt: TGTGCCAGCCCTGACAGGGAGGCTTCCTATAATTCACCCCTCCACTTT; CDR3aa: CASPDREASYNSPLHF
d_gene: .; v_gene: TRBV27; abundance: .; j_gene: TRBJ2-3; CDR3nt: TGTGCCAGCAGTTTATCGTGGGCAGGGACGGTAGATACGCAGTATTTT; CDR3aa: CASSLSWAGTVDTQYF
d_gene: TRBD2; v_gene: TRBV28; abundance: .; j_gene: TRBJ2-7; CDR3nt: TGTGCCAGCAGTTTATACGGCGGGGGAAGGGAGCAGTACTTC; CDR3aa: CASSLYGGGREQYF
d_gene: .; v_gene: TRBV18; abundance: .; j_gene: TRBJ1-5; CDR3nt: TGTGCCAGCTCACCGCAGGAAAGGGATCAGCCCCAGCATTTT; CDR3aa: CASSPQERDQPQHF
d_gene: .; v_gene: TRBV5-1; abundance: .; j_gene: TRBJ1-2; CDR3nt: TGCGCCAGCAGACCGGGAAGGCATAACTATGGCTACACCTTC; CDR3aa: CASRPGRHNYGYTF
d_gene: .; v_gene: TRBV4-1; abundance: .; j_gene: TRBJ1-2; CDR3nt: TGCGCCAGCAGCCAAGCGGCAGGAGACCCCTATGGCTACACCTTC; CDR3aa: CASSQAAGDPYGYTF
d_gene: TRBD1; v_gene: TRBV11-2; abundance: .; j_gene: TRBJ1-2; CDR3nt: TGTGCCAGCAGCTGGCCCGGGACAGCTAACTATGGCTACACCTTC; CDR3aa: CASSWPGTANYGYTF
d_gene: TRBD1; v_gene: TRBV3-1/TRBV3-2; abundance: .; j_gene: TRBJ1-6; CDR3nt: TGTGCCAGCAGCCAAGAAAGGGGGCAAAATTCACCCCTCCACTTT; CDR3aa: CASSQERGQNSPLHF